The 2 T cell receptor beta chains below all came from one sample that was sequenced in a study of T cells in Graves' hyperthyroidism and ophthalmopathy. Regions amplified from RNA transcripts were the TCR beta CDR3 regions. During a first-round RT-PCR of the TCR CDR3, the HTBI primer set was used. Each CDR3 protein gets one entry after TCRdb re-called the multiplex PCR reads with MiXCR. The table has about 35,000 distinct CDR3 sequences, just under 50% seen once. Sequencing was performed on blood. The receptors come from a woman aged 45-65 years with Graves' hyperthyroidism that later progressed to Graves' ophthalmopathy.

The chain uses TRBV20-1 and TRBJ2-1, with TRBD2 matching 8 bases. The length of the CDR3 is 14 residues. Germline-derived CDR1 and CDR2 are DFQATT and SNEGSKA (reference sequence). V was clipped by 6 bases and J by 4 bases; unmatched bases: 8. CDR3 sequence: CSAMRTSLYNEQFF. The CDR3 bases are TGCAGTGCCATGCGGACTAGCCTATACAATGAGCAGTTCTTC.

This clonotype was observed at least ten times. This CDR3 reads CASSPIAGEETQYF. CDR3 DNA: TGTGCCAGCTCACCAATTGCGGGAGAAGAGACCCAGTACTTC. The chain links TRBV18 to TRBJ2-5; TRBD2 aligns across 7 bases. CDR1 and CDR2 from the germline V gene are KGHSH and LQKENI. This CDR3 spans 14 amino acids. Trimming took 2 bases from V and 3 from J; bases not matched to a gene: 3.